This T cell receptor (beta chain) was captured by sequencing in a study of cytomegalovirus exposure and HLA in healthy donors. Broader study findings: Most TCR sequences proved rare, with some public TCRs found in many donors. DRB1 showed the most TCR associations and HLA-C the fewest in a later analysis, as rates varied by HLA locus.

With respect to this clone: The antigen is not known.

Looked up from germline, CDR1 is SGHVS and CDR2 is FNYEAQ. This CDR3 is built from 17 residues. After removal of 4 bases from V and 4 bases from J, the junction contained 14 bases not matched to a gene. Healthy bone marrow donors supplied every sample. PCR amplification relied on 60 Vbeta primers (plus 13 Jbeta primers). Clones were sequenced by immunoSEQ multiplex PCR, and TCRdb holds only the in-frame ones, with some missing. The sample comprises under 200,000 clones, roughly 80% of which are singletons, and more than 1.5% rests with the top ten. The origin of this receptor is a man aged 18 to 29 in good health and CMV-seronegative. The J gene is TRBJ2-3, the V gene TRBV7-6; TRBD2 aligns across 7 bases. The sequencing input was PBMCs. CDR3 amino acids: CASSSPTPAGVADTQYF. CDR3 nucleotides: TGTGCCAGCAGCTCCCCGACACCGGCGGGAGTTGCAGATACGCAGTATTTT.